The 23 T cell receptor beta chains in this list originate from one sample, sequenced in a study of identical twins. TCRdb ran MiXCR on the 5' RACE reads and lists one entry per CDR3 protein. Altogether 450,000 to 500,000 distinct CDR3 sequences are present, 13% to 15% being singletons, with the ten largest covering approximately 0.98%. These data also formed part of another study, on yellow fever vaccine responses in identical twins.

Sequencing was performed on CD4+ T cells sorted from blood. The receptors derive from a woman between 18 and 29 years old in good health.

This clonotype was counted a few times. V usage is TRBV3-1 and J usage is TRBJ2-1; the match to TRBD2 covers 8 bases. The ends lost 5 bases at V and 6 bases at J; junction bases unmatched: 12. This CDR3 has 16 residues. The germline V gene has CDR1 LGHDT and CDR2 YNNKEL (reference sequence). In nucleotides, the CDR3 is TGTGCCAGCAGCGGAAGAGTGTTAGCGGGGCTCAATGAGCAGTTCTTC. Protein sequence: CASSGRVLAGLNEQFF.

The chain joins TRBV5-1 to TRBJ2-7, with TRBD1 as a possible D gene (6 bases). Germline CDR1 SGHRS, CDR2 YFSETQ. The CDR3 has 15 amino acids. V lost 3 bases and J 9 bases, leaving 22 bases between the germline ends. CDR3 sequence: CASSSTGDTSTRQYF. The CDR3 DNA reads as TGCGCCAGCAGCTCCACTGGGGACACATCTACGAGGCAGTACTTC.

This clonotype was found a few times. The chain combines TRBV21-1 with TRBJ1-2; TRBD1 is the table's D call, not checked against the DNA. TRBV21-1 is recorded as a pseudogene. The length of the CDR3 is 15 residues. This CDR3 is CASRSSGTGRDGYTF. The CDR3 coding sequence is TGTGCCAGCAGATCATCTGGGACAGGGAGGGATGGCTACACCTTC.

This clonotype was observed a handful of times. The chain couples TRBV29-1 to TRBJ2-5; maybe TRBD2 (6 bases). The CDR3 sequence is 12 residues long. CDR1 SQVTM and CDR2 ANQGSEA come from the germline V gene. V lost 6 bases, J lost 5 bases, and 13 bases lay in between. CDR3 in amino acids: CSVWRDVETQYF. The CDR3 DNA reads TGCAGCGTGTGGCGGGACGTCGAGACCCAGTACTTC.

This clonotype was counted between two and nine times. The chain is built from TRBV19 and TRBJ2-1; 11 positions agree with TRBD2. CDR1 and CDR2 (germline): LNHDA, SQIVND (reference sequence). The CDR3 is 15 residues long. J gave up 4 bases and V 4 bases, and 3 bases lay outside the gene matches. The CDR3 DNA is TGTGCCAGTAGTACTACTAGCGGGAGTTACAATGAGCAGTTCTTC. Translation gives CASSTTSGSYNEQFF.

The V gene is TRBV10-3, the J gene TRBJ1-1; D possibly corresponds to TRBD1 (5 bases). The CDR3 has 14 residues. Germline-derived CDR1 and CDR2 are ENHRY and SYGVKD. Trimming took off 3 bases at V and 4 bases at J, with 12 bases between the two ends. CDR3 sequence: CAISDRGSITEAFF. CDR3 coding DNA: TGTGCCATCAGTGATAGGGGCAGTATCACTGAAGCTTTCTTT.

Many counts were recorded for this clonotype. The chain combines TRBV9 with TRBJ2-1, with 9 bases lining up with TRBD2. The CDR3 length is 15 residues. Germline V gives CDR1 SGDLS, CDR2 YYNGEE. V lost 2 bases and J lost 3; bases outside the gene matches: 3. This chain's CDR3 is CASSVGSGGYNEQFF. DNA for the CDR3: TGTGCCAGCAGCGTGGGTAGCGGGGGCTACAATGAGCAGTTCTTC.

The sample holds a few counts of this clonotype. The rearrangement links TRBV11-2 to TRBJ1-4, with D perhaps TRBD1 (6 bases). The CDR3 spans 17 residues. CDR1 is SGHAT, CDR2 FQNNGV, per germline. V lost 6 bases, J lost 2 bases, and 19 bases lay in between. The CDR3 DNA is TGTGCCAGCAGTCGTCCCATGGGTGGGGGCACTAATGAAAAACTGTTTTTT. Its translation is CASSRPMGGGTNEKLFF.

This chain uses TRBV28 with TRBJ2-6; 12 bases fit TRBD2. V shed 8 bases, J shed 0 bases, and the junction held 11 bases outside the gene matches. The V gene's germline CDR1 is MDHEN and CDR2 SYDVKM. This CDR3 is built from 19 residues. CDR3 DNA sequence: TGTGCCAGCCCTCTAGCGGGAGGGCCAGACCTCTCTGGGGCCAACGTCCTGACTTTC. Protein product: CASPLAGGPDLSGANVLTF.

The V and J genes are TRBV7-2 and TRBJ2-7; D may be TRBD1 or TRBD2 (5 bases each). Germline values: CDR1 SGHTA, CDR2 FQGNSA. This CDR3 is 15 amino acids long. Trimming left V 0 bases short and J 2 bases short, with 11 bases between. Here the CDR3 DNA reads TGTGCCAGCAGCTTAGCGGGGACGGTGACCTACGAGCAGTACTTC. Its protein product is CASSLAGTVTYEQYF.

This clonotype has only a few counts. The CDR3 nucleotides read TGTGCCAGCAGCCCCCACCTTAGCGGGAGATACAACAATGAGCAGTTCTTC. This encodes CASSPHLSGRYNNEQFF. This chain uses TRBV6-2 or TRBV6-3 with TRBJ2-1; 9 nucleotides match TRBD2. The V and J ends lost 6 bases and 5 bases, in that order; junction bases with no gene match: 14. CDR1 and CDR2 from the germline V gene are MNHEY and SVGEGT. The CDR3 is made up of 17 amino acids.

At least ten counts were recorded for this clonotype. The CDR3 region has the DNA TGTGCCAGTTTCAGGGTTCAGGAGACCCAGTACTTC. It codes for CASFRVQETQYF. The chain recombines TRBV6-1 with TRBJ2-5, with D perhaps matching TRBD1 (5 bases). The CDR3 is 12 amino acids. V lost 9 bases, J lost 5 bases, and 13 bases lay in between. The V gene's germline CDR1 is MNHNS and CDR2 SASEGT.

This clonotype showed up just a few times. The chain has TRBV28 and TRBJ2-7; possibly TRBD2 for D (6 bases). CDR3 length: 16 residues. Trimming cost V 7 bases and J 2 bases, with 21 bases left between them. Germline CDR1 and CDR2: MDHEN and SYDVKM. The CDR3 region is CASTRGGITLPYEQYF. The CDR3, as DNA: TGTGCCAGCACCCGTGGCGGGATCACCCTACCCTACGAGCAGTACTTC.

The V gene is TRBV20-1, the J gene TRBJ2-7; the D gene could be TRBD1 or TRBD2 (5 bases each). The CDR3 has 13 residues. The V gene lost 8 bases and the J gene lost 3 bases, with 17 bases spanning the gap. The germline V gene has CDR1 DFQATT and CDR2 SNEGSKA (reference sequence). Written as DNA, the CDR3 is TGCAGTTCCAGGGACGTAGAGAGCTACGAGCAGTACTTC. Residues: CSSRDVESYEQYF.

The CDR3: CASSQGDDRGFSYEQYF. CDR3 bases: TGTGCCAGCAGCCAAGGGGATGACAGGGGATTTTCCTACGAGCAGTACTTC. The gene calls are TRBV14 and TRBJ2-7; 8 bases are shared with TRBD1. The CDR3 runs 17 residues. V lost 1 base and J lost 1; bases outside the gene matches: 9. Per the germline V gene, CDR1 is SGHDN and CDR2 is FVKESK. The whole variable domain, remainder taken from reference TRBV14 and TRBJ2-7, is EAGVTQFPSHSVIEKGQTVTLRCDPISGHDNLYWYRRVMGKEIKFLLHFVKESKQDESGMPNNRFLAERTGGTYSTLKVQPAELEDSGVYFCASSQGDDRGFSYEQYFGPGTRLTVT.

J is TRBJ2-1 and V is TRBV20-1; 8 bases are shared with TRBD1. This CDR3 is 14 amino acids long. The germline CDR1 and CDR2 sequences are DFQATT and SNEGSKA (reference sequence). V lost 8 bases, J lost 2 bases, and 8 bases stayed unmatched. The CDR3 is CSSPAGGAYNEQFF. The DNA for the CDR3 is TGCAGTTCTCCGGCAGGGGGCGCCTACAATGAGCAGTTCTTC.

This clonotype was seen a handful of times. J is TRBJ2-5 and V is TRBV11-2; D perhaps matches TRBD2 (5 bases). V lost 5 bases, J lost 13 bases, and 23 bases lay in between. The CDR3 contains 14 residues. CDR1 and CDR2 from the germline V gene are SGHAT and FQNNGV. CDR3 sequence: CASSLLVGPGVAYF. CDR3 sequence (DNA): TGTGCCAGCAGCCTTCTAGTGGGCCCCGGGGTCGCGTACTTC.

The V gene is TRBV5-4, the J gene TRBJ2-2; 7 bases map to TRBD1. This CDR3 spans 16 amino acids. The germline gives CDR1 SGHNT, CDR2 YYREEE (reference sequence). J lost 0 bases, V lost 4 bases, and 6 bases had no gene match. As DNA, the CDR3 is TGTGCCAGCAGCCGAACGACAGGGACGAACACCGGGGAGCTGTTTTTT. Its protein product is CASSRTTGTNTGELFF.

Concerning this clonotype: The junction and the germline gene differ at one end; a read error may be behind it. The chain uses TRBV3-1 and TRBJ2-6; a weak D match, TRBD1 (5 bases). Per germline, CDR1 LGHDT and CDR2 YNNKEL (reference sequence). The CDR3 runs to 12 residues. The CDR3 region is CASRSGANVLSF. In DNA form, the CDR3 reads TGTGCCAGCCGGTCTGGGGCCAACGTCCTGTCTTTC. The whole variable domain, remainder taken from reference TRBV3-1 and TRBJ2-6, is DTAVSQTPKYLVTQMGNDKSIKCEQNLGHDTMYWYKQDSKKFLKIMFSYNNKELIINETVPNRFSPKSPDKAHLNLHINSLELGDSAVYFCASRSGANVLSFGAGSRLTVL.

This clonotype was observed a few times. The rearrangement uses TRBV10-3 and TRBJ1-1, with no clear D. CDR1 is ENHRY and CDR2 is SYGVKD in the germline V gene. The V gene lost 6 bases and the J gene lost 7 bases, with 18 bases spanning the gap. This CDR3 comprises 14 residues. The DNA for the CDR3 is TGTGCCATCAGCGACCCCTTGAGTCTTGGTGAAGCTTTCTTT. Protein sequence: CAISDPLSLGEAFF.

V usage is TRBV6-1 and J usage is TRBJ2-2; 10 bases fit TRBD2. Trimming removed 6 bases from V and 6 bases from J; junction bases left unmatched: 13. CDR1 MNHNS and CDR2 SASEGT come from the germline V gene. This CDR3 contains 17 residues. The CDR3 coding sequence is TGTGCCAGCAGCCTCGTTCGGGTAGCGGGAGGATCCGGGGAGCTGTTTTTT. Its protein product is CASSLVRVAGGSGELFF.

V is TRBV20-1 and J is TRBJ1-5, with D possibly matching TRBD1 (5 bases). This CDR3 region has 16 residues. In germline, CDR1 is DFQATT, CDR2 SNEGSKA (reference sequence). V was pared by 0 bases and J by 2 bases, with 14 bases between. In DNA form, the CDR3 reads TGCAGTGCTAGAGATCAAGGGGCCGGCGGCAATCAGCCCCAGCATTTT. Protein sequence: CSARDQGAGGNQPQHF.

A few counts support this clonotype. The chain links TRBV28 to TRBJ2-7, with a weak D call TRBD2 (7 bases). CDR1 and CDR2 (germline): MDHEN, SYDVKM. Trimming took off 4 bases at V and 4 bases at J, with 17 bases between the two ends. CDR3 size: 15 residues. CDR3: CASSSPGRGQYEQYF. Written as DNA, the CDR3 is TGTGCCAGCAGTTCCCCCGGGCGGGGGCAATACGAGCAGTACTTC.